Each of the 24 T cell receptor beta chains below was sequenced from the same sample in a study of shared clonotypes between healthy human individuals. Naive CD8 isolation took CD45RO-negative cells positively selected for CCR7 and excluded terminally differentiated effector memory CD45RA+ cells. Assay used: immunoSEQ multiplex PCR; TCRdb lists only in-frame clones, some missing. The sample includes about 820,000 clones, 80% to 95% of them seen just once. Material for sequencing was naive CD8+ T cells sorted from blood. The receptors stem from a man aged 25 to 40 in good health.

CDR3 DNA sequence: TGTGCCAGCAGTCCAGGACAGGGTCCCTCCTACGAGCAGTACTTC. It specifies CASSPGQGPSYEQYF. The chain couples TRBV27 to TRBJ2-7; the match to TRBD1 covers 8 bases. From germline, CDR1 is MNHEY and CDR2 SMNVEV (reference sequence). The CDR3 runs to 15 residues. The V segment lost 5 bases and the J segment 0 bases; nucleotides outside the gene matches: 6.

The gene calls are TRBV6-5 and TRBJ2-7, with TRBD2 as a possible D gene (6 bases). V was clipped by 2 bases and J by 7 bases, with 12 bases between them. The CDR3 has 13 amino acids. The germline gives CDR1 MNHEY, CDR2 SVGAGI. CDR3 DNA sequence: TGTGCCAGCAGTTACGCAGGAGGGTTTGAGCAGTACTTC. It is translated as CASSYAGGFEQYF.

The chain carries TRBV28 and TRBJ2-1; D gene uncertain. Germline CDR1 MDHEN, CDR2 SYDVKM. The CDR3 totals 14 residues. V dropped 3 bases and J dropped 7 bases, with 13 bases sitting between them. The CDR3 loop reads CASSFFSERNEQFF. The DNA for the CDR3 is TGTGCCAGCAGTTTTTTTTCAGAACGGAATGAGCAGTTCTTC.

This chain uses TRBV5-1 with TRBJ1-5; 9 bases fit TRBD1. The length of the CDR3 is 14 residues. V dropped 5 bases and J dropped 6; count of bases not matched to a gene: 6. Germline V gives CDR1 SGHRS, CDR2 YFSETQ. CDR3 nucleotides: TGCGCCAGCAGTAACACAGGGGGCGCTCAGCCCCAGCATTTT. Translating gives CASSNTGGAQPQHF. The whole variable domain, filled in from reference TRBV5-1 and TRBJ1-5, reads KAGVTQTPRYLIKTRGQQVTLSCSPISGHRSVSWYQQTPGQGLQFLFEYFSETQRNKGNFPGRFSGRQFSNSRSEMNVSTLELGDSALYLCASSNTGGAQPQHFGDGTRLSIL.

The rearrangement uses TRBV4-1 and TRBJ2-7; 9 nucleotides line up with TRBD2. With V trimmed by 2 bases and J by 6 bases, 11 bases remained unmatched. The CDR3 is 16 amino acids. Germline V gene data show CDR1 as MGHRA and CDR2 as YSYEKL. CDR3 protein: CASSQIAGEDLAEQYF. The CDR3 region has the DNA TGCGCCAGCAGCCAAATAGCGGGAGAAGATCTCGCCGAGCAGTACTTC.

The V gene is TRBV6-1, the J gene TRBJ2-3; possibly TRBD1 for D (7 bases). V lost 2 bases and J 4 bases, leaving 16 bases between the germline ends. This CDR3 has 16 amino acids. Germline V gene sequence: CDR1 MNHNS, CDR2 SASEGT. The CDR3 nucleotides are TGTGCCAGCAGTGAATGGACAGGCGGGGTCCCAGATACGCAGTATTTT. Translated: CASSEWTGGVPDTQYF.

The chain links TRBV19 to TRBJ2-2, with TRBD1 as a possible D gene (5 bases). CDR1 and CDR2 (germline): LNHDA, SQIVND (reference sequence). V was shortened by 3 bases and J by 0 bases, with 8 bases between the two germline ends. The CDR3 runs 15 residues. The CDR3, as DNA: TGTGCCAGTAGTATCAGGACATCGAACACCGGGGAGCTGTTTTTT. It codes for CASSIRTSNTGELFF.

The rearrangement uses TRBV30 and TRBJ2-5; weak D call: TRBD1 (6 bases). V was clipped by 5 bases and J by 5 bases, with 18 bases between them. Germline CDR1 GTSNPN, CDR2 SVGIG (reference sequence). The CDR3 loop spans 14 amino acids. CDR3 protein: CAWETSRGSETQYF. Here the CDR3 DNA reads TGTGCCTGGGAAACTAGTAGGGGGTCGGAGACCCAGTACTTC.

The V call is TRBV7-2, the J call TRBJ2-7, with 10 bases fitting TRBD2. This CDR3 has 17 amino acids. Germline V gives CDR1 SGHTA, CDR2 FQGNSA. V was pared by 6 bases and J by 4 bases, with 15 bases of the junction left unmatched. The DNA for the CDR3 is TGTGCCAGCAGTCCCCCCCTTTCTAGCGGGAGTGTATACGAGCAGTACTTC. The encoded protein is CASSPPLSSGSVYEQYF.

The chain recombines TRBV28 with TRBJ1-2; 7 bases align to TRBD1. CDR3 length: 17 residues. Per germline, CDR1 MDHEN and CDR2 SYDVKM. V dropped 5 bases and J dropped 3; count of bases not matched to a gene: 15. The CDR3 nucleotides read TGTGCCAGCAGTGCCCCGCCACAGGGGTTAGGGGACTATGGCTACACCTTC. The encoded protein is CASSAPPQGLGDYGYTF.

Written as DNA, the CDR3 is TGTGCCAGCAGCCCGCCCGGGACTGCGAACTCCTACGAGCAGTACTTC. Its translation is CASSPPGTANSYEQYF. The gene calls are TRBV7-8 and TRBJ2-7; perhaps TRBD2 as D (6 bases). Trimming pared 5 bases from V and 0 bases from J, leaving 17 bases between. This CDR3 is built from 16 residues. Germline V gene data show CDR1 as SGHVS and CDR2 as FQNEAQ.

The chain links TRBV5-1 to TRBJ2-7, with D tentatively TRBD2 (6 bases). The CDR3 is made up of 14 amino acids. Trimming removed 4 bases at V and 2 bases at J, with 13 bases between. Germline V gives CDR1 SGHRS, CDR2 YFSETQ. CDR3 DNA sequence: TGCGCCAGCAGCGGCGGAACTAGCACCTACGAGCAGTACTTC. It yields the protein CASSGGTSTYEQYF.

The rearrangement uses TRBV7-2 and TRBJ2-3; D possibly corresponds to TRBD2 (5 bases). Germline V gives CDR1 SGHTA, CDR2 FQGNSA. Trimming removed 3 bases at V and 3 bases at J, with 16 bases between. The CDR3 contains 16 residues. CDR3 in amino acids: CASSLSGPVATDTQYF. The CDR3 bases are TGTGCCAGCAGCTTGTCAGGCCCAGTAGCGACAGATACGCAGTATTTT.

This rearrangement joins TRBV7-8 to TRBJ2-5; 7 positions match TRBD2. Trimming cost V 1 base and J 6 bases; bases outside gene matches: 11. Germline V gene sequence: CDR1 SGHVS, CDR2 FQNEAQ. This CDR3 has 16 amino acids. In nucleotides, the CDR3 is TGTGCCAGCAGCTTAGTGGCGGGGGTGGGCGGAAAGACCCAGTACTTC. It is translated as CASSLVAGVGGKTQYF.

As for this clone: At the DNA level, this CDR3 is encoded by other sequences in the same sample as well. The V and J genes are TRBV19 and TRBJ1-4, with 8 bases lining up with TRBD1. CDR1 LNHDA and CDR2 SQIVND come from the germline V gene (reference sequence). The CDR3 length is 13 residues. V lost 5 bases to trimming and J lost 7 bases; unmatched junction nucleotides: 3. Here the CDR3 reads CASSGQGGEKLFF. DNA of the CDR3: TGTGCCAGTAGTGGACAGGGCGGTGAAAAACTGTTTTTT.

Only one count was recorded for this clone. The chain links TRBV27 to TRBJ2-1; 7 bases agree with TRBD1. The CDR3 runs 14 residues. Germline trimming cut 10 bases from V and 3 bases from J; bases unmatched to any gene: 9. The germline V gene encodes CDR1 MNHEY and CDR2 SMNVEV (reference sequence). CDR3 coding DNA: TGTGCCACCGCCACAGGGGCGGGCTACAATGAGCAGTTCTTC. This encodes CATATGAGYNEQFF.

The CDR3 here is CASSSSSGRSTDTQYF. The CDR3 DNA follows: TGTGCCAGCAGTTCCTCTAGCGGGAGAAGCACAGATACGCAGTATTTT. The chain employs TRBV27 and TRBJ2-3; 10 bases are a match to TRBD2. The CDR3 has 16 residues. The V gene's germline CDR1 is MNHEY and CDR2 SMNVEV (reference sequence). Trimming took 4 bases from V and 0 from J; bases not matched to a gene: 4.

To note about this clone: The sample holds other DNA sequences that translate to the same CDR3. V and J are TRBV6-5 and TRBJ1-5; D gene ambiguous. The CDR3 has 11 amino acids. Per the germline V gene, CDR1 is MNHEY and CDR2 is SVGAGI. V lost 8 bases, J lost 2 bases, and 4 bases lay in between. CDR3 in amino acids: CASGGNQPQHF. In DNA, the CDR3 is TGTGCCAGCGGAGGCAATCAGCCCCAGCATTTT.

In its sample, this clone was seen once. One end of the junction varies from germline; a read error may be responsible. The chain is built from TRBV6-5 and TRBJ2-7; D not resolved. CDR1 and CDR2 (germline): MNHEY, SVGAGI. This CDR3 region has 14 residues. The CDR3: CGMTGRVWDYEQYF. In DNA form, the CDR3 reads TGCGGAATGACCGGACGCGTTTGGGACTACGAGCAGTACTTC.

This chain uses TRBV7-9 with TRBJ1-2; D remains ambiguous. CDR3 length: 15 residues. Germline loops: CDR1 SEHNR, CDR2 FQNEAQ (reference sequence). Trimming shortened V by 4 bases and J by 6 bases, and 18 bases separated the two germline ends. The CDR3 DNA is TGTGCCAGCAGCTCTTCCATATGGCGAGCCAATGGCTACACCTTC. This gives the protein CASSSSIWRANGYTF.

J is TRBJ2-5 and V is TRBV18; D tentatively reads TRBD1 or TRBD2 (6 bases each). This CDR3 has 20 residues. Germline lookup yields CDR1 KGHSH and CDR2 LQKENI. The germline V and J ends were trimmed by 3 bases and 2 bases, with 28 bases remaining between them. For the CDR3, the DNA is TGTGCCAGCTCACCGGGGGCAGGGCCCACCTCTATGGCGGGACAAGAGACCCAGTACTTC. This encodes CASSPGAGPTSMAGQETQYF.

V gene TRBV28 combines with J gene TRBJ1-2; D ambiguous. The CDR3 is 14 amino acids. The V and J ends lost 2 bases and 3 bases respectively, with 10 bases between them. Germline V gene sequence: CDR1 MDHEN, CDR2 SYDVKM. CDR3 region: CASSLLGMDYGYTF. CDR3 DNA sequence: TGTGCCAGCAGTTTACTCGGCATGGACTATGGCTACACCTTC.

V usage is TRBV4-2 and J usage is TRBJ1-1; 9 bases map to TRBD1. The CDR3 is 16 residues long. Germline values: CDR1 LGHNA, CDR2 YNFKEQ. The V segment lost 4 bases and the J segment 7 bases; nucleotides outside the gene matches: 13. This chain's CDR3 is CASSPRPDRGTGEAFF. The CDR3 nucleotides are TGTGCCAGCAGCCCACGCCCGGACAGGGGAACGGGTGAAGCTTTCTTT.

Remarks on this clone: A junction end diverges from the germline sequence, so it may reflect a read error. Written as DNA, the CDR3 is TGTGCTAGCAGCTTTAGGACAGGGGGACCCCAAGAGACCCAGTACTTC. Residues: CASSFRTGGPQETQYF. The V and J genes are TRBV7-7 and TRBJ2-5; 10 bases are shared with TRBD1. Per germline, CDR1 SSHAT and CDR2 FNYEAQ (reference sequence). The CDR3 loop spans 16 amino acids.